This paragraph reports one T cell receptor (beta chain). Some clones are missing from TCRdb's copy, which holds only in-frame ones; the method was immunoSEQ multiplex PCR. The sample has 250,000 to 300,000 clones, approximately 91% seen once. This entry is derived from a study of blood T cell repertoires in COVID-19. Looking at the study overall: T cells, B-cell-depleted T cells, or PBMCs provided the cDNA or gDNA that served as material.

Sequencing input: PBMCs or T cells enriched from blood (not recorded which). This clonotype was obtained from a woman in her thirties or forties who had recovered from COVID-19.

In DNA, the CDR3 is TGTGCCAGCAGCTTAGCGAACAGATTGCTCCCCACCTTC. Encoded protein: CASSLANRLLPTF. V gene TRBV7-8 combines with J gene TRBJ1-2; no firm D call. CDR1 SGHVS and CDR2 FQNEAQ come from the germline V gene. Trimming removed 0 bases at V and 13 bases at J, with 15 bases between. There are 13 residues in the CDR3.